This T cell receptor (beta chain) was sequenced during a study of cytomegalovirus exposure and HLA in healthy donors. Study-wide results and limits: 16,951 TCR beta sequences were associated with HLA alleles at 0.05 false discovery rate in a later analysis.

13 Jbeta primers and 60 Vbeta primers were used for the PCR. The assay was immunoSEQ multiplex PCR, and TCRdb's table has in-frame clones only and misses some. The sample includes 70,000 to 90,000 clones, roughly 76% of them seen just once. On this clone itself: Its cognate antigen is unknown.

This CDR3 is 15 amino acids long. Trimming cost V 0 bases and J 1 base, with 7 bases left between them. CDR1 and CDR2 (germline): SGHRS, YFSETQ. The sample was PBMCs. The source of this sequence is a male donor in good health and CMV-seropositive. The chain carries TRBV5-1 and TRBJ2-2, with a tentative D call TRBD1 (6 bases). The CDR3 nucleotides read TGCGCCAGCAGCTTGGTACAGGGGAACACCGGGGAGCTGTTTTTT. Protein product: CASSLVQGNTGELFF.